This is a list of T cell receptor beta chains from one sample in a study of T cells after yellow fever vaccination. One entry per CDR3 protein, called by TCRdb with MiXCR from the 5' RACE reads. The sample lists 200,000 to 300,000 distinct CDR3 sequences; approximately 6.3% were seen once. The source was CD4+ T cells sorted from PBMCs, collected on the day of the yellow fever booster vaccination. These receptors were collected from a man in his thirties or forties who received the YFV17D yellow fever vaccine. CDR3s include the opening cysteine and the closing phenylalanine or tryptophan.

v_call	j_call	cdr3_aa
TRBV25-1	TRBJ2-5	CASSESRTYQETQYF
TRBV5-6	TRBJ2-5	CASSYQGGETQYF
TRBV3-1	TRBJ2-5	CASSHGLQGVETQYF
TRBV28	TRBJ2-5	CASSLIWIESQETQYF
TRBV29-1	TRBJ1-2	CSVGEPEGYTF
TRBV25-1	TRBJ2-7	CASSEWLGGEQYF
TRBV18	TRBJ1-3	CASSNSSGNTIYF
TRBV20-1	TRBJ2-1	CSARDVSGNYNEQFF
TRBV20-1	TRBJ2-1	CSASWPGLDDNEQFF
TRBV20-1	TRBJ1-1	CSARDPRTGGAEAFF
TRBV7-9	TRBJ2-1	CASSGILTSGITPSRNEQFF
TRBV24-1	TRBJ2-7	CATSRSGSSYEQYF
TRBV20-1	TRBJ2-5	CSATRPGGVQETQYF
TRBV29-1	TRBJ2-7	CSVEKDYYEQYF
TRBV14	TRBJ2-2	CASSLYRGQNGELFF
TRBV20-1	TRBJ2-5	CSARDWREAETQYF
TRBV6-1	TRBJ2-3	CASSPTGNTDTQYF
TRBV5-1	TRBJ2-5	CASSKQYQETQYF
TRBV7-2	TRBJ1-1	CATLGGALDAFF
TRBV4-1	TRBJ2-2	CASSQILRSQGRRTGELFF
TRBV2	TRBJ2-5	CASIGGTQYF
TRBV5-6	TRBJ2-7	CASSRGAYEQYF
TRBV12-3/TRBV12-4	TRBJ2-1	CASSRYLGGGSYNEQFF
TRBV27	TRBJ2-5	CASSSLGLGAGETQYF
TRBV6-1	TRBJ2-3	CASSQLSTSSTDTQYF
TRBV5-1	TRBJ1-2	CASRGQQTFYGYTF
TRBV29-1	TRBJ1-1	CSVDGERRDTEAFF
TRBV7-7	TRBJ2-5	CASSLAAGGQETQYF
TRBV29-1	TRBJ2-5	CSAQTSGETQYF
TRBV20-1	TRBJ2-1	CSAIGGESYNEQFF
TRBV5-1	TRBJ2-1	CASSLLLVNEQFF
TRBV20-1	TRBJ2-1	CSAVTLYNEQFF
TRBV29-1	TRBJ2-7	CSVEDRDGTYEQYF
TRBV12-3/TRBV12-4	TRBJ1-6	CASSLAYSPLHF
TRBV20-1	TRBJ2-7	CSARVIAGDYEQYF
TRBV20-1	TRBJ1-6	CSAWDRDSPLHF
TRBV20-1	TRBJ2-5	CSANFRDRARETQYF
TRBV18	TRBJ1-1	CASSPVRSLNTEAFF
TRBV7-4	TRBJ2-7	CASSLALAGGPYEQYF
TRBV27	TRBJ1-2	CASSLTRQLKGYTF
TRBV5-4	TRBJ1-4	CASSRDRGREKLFF